This T cell receptor (beta chain) was recorded in a study of T cells in Graves' hyperthyroidism and ophthalmopathy. V was cut by 4 bases and J by 4 bases, with 14 bases left in between. This CDR3 contains 15 residues. TCR beta CDR3 sequences were amplified from RNA transcripts. With the HTBI primer set, the TCR CDR3 went through a first round of RT-PCR. TCRdb reprocessed the multiplex PCR reads via MiXCR and lists one record per CDR3 protein. Seen here are about 550,000 distinct CDR3 sequences, less than 25% observed once, and the top ten hold about 26%. The source material was blood. The chain joins TRBV12-3 or TRBV12-4 to TRBJ1-5; maybe TRBD1 (6 bases). The receptor comes from a man aged 18 to 29 with Graves' hyperthyroidism. CDR3 amino acids: CASSSGTQVNQPQHF. CDR3 nucleotides: TGTGCCAGCAGTTCCGGGACACAAGTTAATCAGCCCCAGCATTTT.